These T cell receptor beta chains were read from a single sample in a study of shared clonotypes between healthy human individuals. Produced via immunoSEQ multiplex PCR; TCRdb's table is partial and in-frame only. The sample includes around 550,000 clones, 85% to 95% seen only once; the top ten take over 0.095%. The sequencing input was naive CD8+ T cells sorted from blood. Receptors were obtained from a woman in her twenties or thirties in good health. Each CDR3 is given with its conserved first and last residue.

v_call cdr3_aa
TRBV6-1 CASSENRGLRDEQFF
TRBV2 CASRSGRGGQPQHF
TRBV5-6 CASSLLTGNRYEQYF
TRBV19 CASSPITSGSSTDTQYF
TRBV13 CASSFESSYEQYF
TRBV5-8 CASSLEGQAREQYF
TRBV7-2 CASSWTASTGELFF
TRBV7-6 CASSSRGFPETQYF
TRBV9 CASSGGVYGYTF
TRBV4-2 CASSQTGNTIYF
TRBV9 CASSAGEAFYYGYTF
TRBV6-6 CASRMGSYEQYF
TRBV15 CATSRDGLASEQETQYF
TRBV27 CASSFRDSNQPQHF
TRBV5-4 CASSLGGRAEEDYGYTF
TRBV4-1 CASSQVGDSTEAFF
TRBV4-1 CASSQDTAAAFF
TRBV13 CASSGDTETLYGYTF
TRBV4-1 CASSTRYSGSRYEQYF
TRBV6-5 CASSYGPSGRIEQFF
TRBV29-1 CSVVSGRAYEQYF
TRBV10-3 CAIKLAGDEQYF
TRBV28 CASSAGPGEDTQYF
TRBV19 CASSIDLEHAHGYTF
TRBV4-1 CASSQDQEETQYF
TRBV29-1 CSVVPRSSGYGYTF
TRBV6-6 CASSYSKAAGTDTQYF
TRBV6-1 CASGDRGWNQPQHF